This T cell receptor (beta chain) appears in the sequencing data of a study of shared clonotypes between healthy human individuals. Whole-study results and caveats: Some naive CD4 clonotypes, around 4.9%, turned up in common across several donors. Shared clonotypes across all four donors exceeded non-shared ones in generation probability.

CD45RA-negative memory and CD45RA+ naive subsets were split from the CD4+ cells. CDR3 length equals 15 residues. V was clipped by 7 bases and J by 0 bases, with 14 bases between them. Germline values: CDR1 MNHNS, CDR2 SASEGT. Deep was the level at which the assay was run. Assay: immunoSEQ multiplex PCR; the TCRdb copy retains only in-frame clones and omits some. The sample lists roughly 680,000 clones, roughly two thirds seen once, with under 2% in the top ten. This clone was detected only a few times. Its antigen is not identified. The clonotype originates from a woman in her thirties in good health. V is TRBV6-1 and J is TRBJ2-3; tentative D call: TRBD1 (5 bases). The sequencing sample was made of memory CD4+ T cells sorted from blood. Subset denoted: CD45RA-negative fraction. CDR3: CASILSGLSTDTQYF. The CDR3 DNA is TGTGCCAGCATCCTCTCAGGGTTAAGCACAGATACGCAGTATTTT.